Following are 8 T cell receptor beta chains from one sample sequenced in a study of cytomegalovirus exposure and HLA in healthy donors. The PCR used 60 Vbeta and 13 Jbeta primers. Some clones are missing from TCRdb's copy, which holds only in-frame ones; the method was immunoSEQ multiplex PCR. Of 140,000 to 150,000 clones listed, approximately 80% were seen once; the top ten hold 3% to 5%. Sequencing used PBMCs. The receptors come from a male donor in good health and CMV-seronegative.

In DNA form, the CDR3 reads TGTGCCAGCAGCTTCGTACAGGGAAATCAGCCCCAGCATTTT. It is translated as CASSFVQGNQPQHF. The chain has TRBV7-2 and TRBJ1-5, with a possible D match to TRBD1 (6 bases). Germline V CDR1 and CDR2: SGHTA, FQGNSA. Deletions cut 3 bases from V and 4 bases from J, with 10 bases between. The CDR3 loop spans 14 amino acids.

A few counts support this clone. CDR3 protein: CASSSPTGGSNTGELFF. Here the CDR3 DNA reads TGTGCCAGCAGCTCCCCGACAGGGGGGTCGAACACCGGGGAGCTGTTTTTT. V usage is TRBV7-3 and J usage is TRBJ2-2, with 9 bases identical to TRBD1. This CDR3 spans 17 amino acids. The V gene end was trimmed by 4 bases and the J gene end by 0 bases; junction bases not matched to a gene: 6. Germline-derived CDR1 and CDR2 are SGHTA and FQGTGA.

J is TRBJ1-4 and V is TRBV5-1, with 8 bases identical to TRBD1. The CDR3 runs 16 residues. V lost 0 bases and J lost 3; bases outside the gene matches: 4. The V gene's germline CDR1 is SGHRS and CDR2 YFSETQ. In DNA form, the CDR3 reads TGCGCCAGCAGCTTGGGGCAGGGGGCGGCTAATGAAAAACTGTTTTTT. This encodes CASSLGQGAANEKLFF. Using reference TRBV5-1 and TRBJ1-4 for the parts outside the CDR3, the full variable domain is KAGVTQTPRYLIKTRGQQVTLSCSPISGHRSVSWYQQTPGQGLQFLFEYFSETQRNKGNFPGRFSGRQFSNSRSEMNVSTLELGDSALYLCASSLGQGAANEKLFFGSGTQLSVL.

The gene calls are TRBV19 and TRBJ1-2, with TRBD1 as a possible D gene (6 bases). V shed 7 bases and J shed 0 bases, with 9 bases lying between them. This CDR3 comprises 13 residues. Germline loops: CDR1 LNHDA, CDR2 SQIVND (reference sequence). The CDR3 DNA sequence: TGTGCCAGTATGGACAGAACTAACTATGGCTACACCTTC. The encoded protein is CASMDRTNYGYTF.

This chain links TRBV9 with TRBJ1-1, with D unresolved. The germline V gene encodes CDR1 SGDLS and CDR2 YYNGEE. This CDR3 is 13 amino acids long. The V end lost 1 base, the J end lost 11 bases, and 15 bases lay between the germline ends. As DNA, the CDR3 is TGTGCCAGCAGCGTAACGTCGGGTGGCGAGGCTTTCTTT. As protein: CASSVTSGGEAFF.

The J gene is TRBJ2-3, the V gene TRBV7-7, with TRBD1 identical over 9 bases. The CDR3 has 18 amino acids. The ends lost 11 bases at V and 3 bases at J; junction bases unmatched: 21. CDR1 and CDR2 (germline): SSHAT, FNYEAQ (reference sequence). This CDR3 reads CAARTRRVRTGVTDTQYF. Written as DNA, the CDR3 is TGTGCCGCGAGAACCAGGAGGGTTAGGACAGGGGTGACAGATACGCAGTATTTT.

The CDR3 DNA follows: TGTGCCAGCAGCGACTTAGGAGGGACAGAAAACATTCAGTACTTC. This sequence encodes CASSDLGGTENIQYF. The chain uses TRBV7-9 and TRBJ2-4, with D possibly being TRBD1 (7 bases). Germline V lookup: CDR1 SEHNR, CDR2 FQNEAQ (reference sequence). The V gene lost 5 bases and the J gene lost 5 bases, with 16 bases spanning the gap. The length of the CDR3 is 15 residues.

In this sample, this clone turned up once. The chain uses TRBV6-5 and TRBJ2-2; 8 bases map to TRBD1. This CDR3 contains 16 residues. Per germline, CDR1 MNHEY and CDR2 SVGAGI. Trimming removed 0 bases from V and 7 bases from J; junction bases left unmatched: 7. The CDR3 sequence: CASSYSRTGLRGELFF. CDR3 in DNA: TGTGCCAGCAGTTACTCGCGGACAGGGCTTCGCGGGGAGCTGTTTTTT.